Below are 12 T cell receptor beta chains sequenced from a single sample in a study of blood T cell repertoires in COVID-19. Measured with immunoSEQ multiplex PCR; TCRdb has only the in-frame clones, and not every one. The table shows roughly 290,000 clones, with roughly 86% occurring only once. The source material was peripheral blood. These receptors were obtained from a woman aged 45 to 65 who had recovered from COVID-19.

The chain carries TRBV11-3 and TRBJ2-1; TRBD1 agrees at 7 bases. V shed 6 bases and J 0 bases; nucleotides not matched to a gene: 5. The germline V gene has CDR1 SGHNT and CDR2 YENEEA. The CDR3 consists of 15 residues. The chain's CDR3 is CASRPRQGSYNEQFF. In nucleotides, the CDR3 is TGTGCCAGCAGACCTAGACAGGGCTCCTACAATGAGCAGTTCTTC.

This clone was counted only a few times. The gene calls are TRBV19 and TRBJ1-1; TRBD1 might be the D (5 bases). Trimming left V 11 bases short and J 2 bases short, with 15 bases between. This CDR3 spans 13 amino acids. CDR1 and CDR2 (germline): LNHDA, SQIVND (reference sequence). The DNA for the CDR3 is TGTGCCTCACGGCCCGGACACAACACTGAAGCTTTCTTT. It translates to CASRPGHNTEAFF.

The gene calls are TRBV7-6 and TRBJ2-7; 10 bases are a match to TRBD1. The CDR3 is 15 residues long. The V gene's germline CDR1 is SGHVS and CDR2 FNYEAQ. V gave up 5 bases and J gave up 9 bases; unmatched junction bases: 13. The CDR3 DNA is TGTGCCAGCAGCGGCGGGACAGGGGATTGGGGGAGGCAGTACTTC. Protein sequence: CASSGGTGDWGRQYF.

V and J are TRBV5-4 and TRBJ2-1; D may be TRBD1 (5 bases). Germline CDR1 is SGHNT and CDR2 is YYREEE (reference sequence). CDR3 length: 12 residues. With 5 bases removed from V and 8 bases from J, the gap between germline ends came to 11 bases. This CDR3 reads CASRTQGHEQFF. The DNA of the CDR3 is TGTGCCAGCAGGACCCAGGGCCATGAGCAGTTCTTC.

Only one count was recorded for this clone. This chain joins TRBV28 and TRBJ1-2; 9 bases are shared with TRBD1. With V trimmed by 5 bases and J by 2 bases, 12 bases remained unmatched. This CDR3 contains 17 residues. Germline assignment: CDR1 MDHEN and CDR2 SYDVKM. The CDR3 is CASSLNEGQGSNYGYTF. CDR3 DNA sequence: TGTGCCAGCAGTCTCAATGAGGGACAGGGTTCCAACTATGGCTACACCTTC.

The genes are TRBV6-5 and TRBJ2-3; D unclear. V dropped 6 bases and J dropped 4 bases, with 11 bases sitting between them. This CDR3 has 13 residues. CDR1 MNHEY and CDR2 SVGAGI come from the germline V gene. The DNA for the CDR3 is TGTGCCAGCAGCCGTTTTCTAGCAGATACGCAGTATTTT. The encoded protein is CASSRFLADTQYF.

V gene TRBV11-2 combines with J gene TRBJ2-7; D gene unclear. Trimming stripped 5 bases from V and 4 bases from J, with 9 bases between. The germline CDR1 and CDR2 sequences are SGHAT and FQNNGV. This CDR3 region has 12 residues. CDR3 sequence (DNA): TGTGCCAGCAGCCCCGGGTGGTACGAGCAGTACTTC. Amino acid sequence: CASSPGWYEQYF. Full variable domain (outside the CDR3, taken from reference TRBV11-2 and TRBJ2-7): EAGVAQSPRYKIIEKRQSVAFWCNPISGHATLYWYQQILGQGPKLLIQFQNNGVVDDSQLPKDRFSAERLKGVDSTLKIQPAKLEDSAVYLCASSPGWYEQYFGPGTRLTVT.

The V gene is TRBV5-1, the J gene TRBJ1-2; 12 nucleotides match TRBD1. This CDR3 contains 14 residues. After removal of 5 bases from V and 7 bases from J, the junction contained 6 bases not matched to a gene. The germline V gene has CDR1 SGHRS and CDR2 YFSETQ. The CDR3 loop is CASSRDRGQGGYTF. In DNA form, the CDR3 reads TGCGCCAGCAGTCGGGACAGGGGGCAAGGTGGCTACACCTTC.

The chain employs TRBV6-6 and TRBJ2-7, with TRBD2 matching over 11 bases. V shed 6 bases, J shed 1 base, and the junction held 5 bases outside the gene matches. Germline values: CDR1 MNHNY, CDR2 SVGAGI (reference sequence). This CDR3 is built from 15 residues. The CDR3 spells CASSLSGGASYEQYF. Here the CDR3 DNA reads TGTGCCAGCAGCCTTAGCGGGGGGGCTTCCTACGAGCAGTACTTC.

The J gene is TRBJ2-1, the V gene TRBV7-3; 11 nucleotides align to TRBD2. The V segment lost 2 bases and the J segment 8 bases; nucleotides outside the gene matches: 5. Germline CDR1 SGHTA, CDR2 FQGTGA. This CDR3 is 15 amino acids long. The CDR3 DNA is TGTGCCAGCAGCTTAGCGCTAGCGGGAGGCGATGAGCAGTTCTTC. This gives the protein CASSLALAGGDEQFF.

The rearrangement links TRBV4-3 to TRBJ2-3; TRBD2 agrees at 10 bases. The CDR3 is 18 amino acids. Germline V lookup: CDR1 LGHNA, CDR2 YSLEER. J was trimmed by 1 base and V by 1 base; bases with no gene match: 8. The CDR3 bases are TGCGCCAGCAGCCAAGGAGCTCTAGCGGGGGCTCGCACAGATACGCAGTATTTT. Translating it yields CASSQGALAGARTDTQYF.

This clone was recorded only once. The rearrangement uses TRBV5-1 and TRBJ1-3; 8 bases are shared with TRBD1. J gave up 1 base and V 0 bases, and 3 bases lay outside the gene matches. Germline CDR1 SGHRS, CDR2 YFSETQ. There are 16 residues in the CDR3. Written as DNA, the CDR3 is TGCGCCAGCAGCTTGGGGACAGGGTATTCTGGAAACACCATATATTTT. Translation: CASSLGTGYSGNTIYF.